These 21 T cell receptor beta chains came from one sample sequenced in a study of CD8 T cells in ankylosing spondylitis. Findings and caveats of the study: Several highly homologous variants made up a TCR beta motif, and this motif appeared characteristic of ankylosing spondylitis blood.

Antigens of these TCRs are unknown. TCRdb recomputed calls from the 5' RACE reads with MiXCR, one row per CDR3 protein. The sample holds about 500,000 distinct CDR3 sequences; roughly 5% are singletons and the top ten take roughly 3.5%. The sample taken for sequencing was blood, either unsorted or a sorted T cell fraction (not recorded which). All receptors derive from a male donor with ankylosing spondylitis.

Ten or more counts support this clonotype. This rearrangement joins TRBV7-9 to TRBJ2-3; possibly TRBD2 for D (6 bases). The CDR3 is made up of 15 amino acids. Trimming removed 4 bases at V and 0 bases at J, with 11 bases between. Looked up from germline, CDR1 is SEHNR and CDR2 is FQNEAQ (reference sequence). Here the CDR3 reads CASSSGGTSTDTQYF. The CDR3 nucleotides are TGTGCCAGCAGCTCCGGAGGGACTAGCACAGATACGCAGTATTTT.

This clonotype has at least ten counts. The chain uses TRBV18 and TRBJ1-1; D is perhaps TRBD1 (6 bases). The length of the CDR3 is 18 residues. The germline V gene has CDR1 KGHSH and CDR2 LQKENI. The V end was cut by 2 bases, the J end by 8 bases, with 27 bases between. This CDR3 reads CASSPGWGGADLRAEAFF. As DNA, the CDR3 is TGTGCCAGCTCACCAGGGTGGGGGGGCGCGGATCTTCGTGCGGAAGCTTTCTTT.

This clonotype was found many times. The chain has TRBV4-3 and TRBJ2-1, with D unclear. Trimming pared 0 bases from V and 6 bases from J, leaving 18 bases between. CDR1 and CDR2 (germline): LGHNA, YSLEER. The CDR3 spans 17 residues. The CDR3 spells CASSQESGPPISNEQFF. DNA for the CDR3: TGCGCCAGCAGCCAAGAATCCGGACCACCTATTTCCAATGAGCAGTTCTTC.

This clonotype was seen many times. The junction and the germline gene differ at one end; a read error may be behind it. The chain couples TRBV4-3 to TRBJ2-7; possible D gene TRBD2, 7 bases. The V gene's germline CDR1 is LGHNA and CDR2 YSLEER. The CDR3 totals 14 residues. This CDR3 is CASSLGGPSYEQYF. The CDR3 DNA follows: TGTGCCAGCAGCCTGGGGGGGCCCTCCTACGAGCAGTACTTC.

The table lists this clonotype with many counts. V gene TRBV6-5 combines with J gene TRBJ1-1, with 8 bases aligning to TRBD1. With 0 bases clipped from V and 1 base from J, the junction kept 10 bases outside the gene matches. The CDR3 is 18 residues long. CDR1 is MNHEY and CDR2 is SVGAGI in the germline V gene. CDR3 sequence reads: CASSYSLPRTGQNTEAFF. DNA of the CDR3: TGTGCCAGCAGTTACTCCCTGCCCCGGACAGGGCAGAACACTGAAGCTTTCTTT.

This clonotype was counted between two and nine times. Here the CDR3 DNA reads TGCGCCAGCAGCCAGCCCCCCACCCAAACTCATGATTTCGTGGGGGAGCTGTTTTTT. Protein sequence: CASSQPPTQTHDFVGELFF. The V and J genes are TRBV4-3 and TRBJ2-2; no definite D call. The length of the CDR3 is 19 residues. Trimming removed 3 bases from V and 8 bases from J, with 28 bases in between. Germline values: CDR1 LGHNA, CDR2 YSLEER.

This clonotype was observed many times. The chain uses TRBV24-1 and TRBJ2-3; D gene uncertain. The germline V and J ends were trimmed by 3 bases and 2 bases, with 11 bases remaining between them. The CDR3 covers 15 residues. CDR1 is KGHDR and CDR2 is SFDVKD in the germline V gene. CDR3 region: CATSDPDSSTDTQYF. CDR3 sequence (DNA): TGTGCCACCAGTGATCCAGACTCCTCCACAGATACGCAGTATTTT.

This clonotype was recorded many times. This chain connects TRBV9 to TRBJ1-3; 9 bases agree with TRBD1. The CDR3 is made up of 20 amino acids. Germline V gives CDR1 SGDLS, CDR2 YYNGEE. With 3 bases clipped from V and 0 bases from J, the junction kept 16 bases outside the gene matches. The CDR3 reads CASSALTGTGWPYSGNTIYF. The CDR3 coding sequence is TGTGCCAGCAGCGCCTTAACCGGGACAGGGTGGCCTTACTCTGGAAACACCATATATTTT.

This clonotype was counted ten times or more. J is TRBJ1-6 and V is TRBV4-2; D perhaps matches TRBD1 (5 bases). Germline V gene data show CDR1 as LGHNA and CDR2 as YNFKEQ. The CDR3 is 15 amino acids. V was trimmed by 3 bases and J by 5 bases, leaving 11 bases between them. Here the CDR3 reads CASSHRQPNNSPLHF. CDR3 sequence (DNA): TGTGCCAGCAGCCACCGACAGCCTAATAATTCACCCCTCCACTTT.

This clonotype has at least ten counts. This rearrangement joins TRBV20-1 to TRBJ1-5; 7 bases map to TRBD1. CDR3 size: 15 residues. CDR1 is DFQATT and CDR2 is SNEGSKA in the germline V gene (reference sequence). Trimming at V came to 4 bases and at J to 4 bases, leaving 10 bases not matched to a gene. The CDR3 region has the DNA TGCAGTGCTACTACTAGGGACAGAGCAAATCAGCCCCAGCATTTT. Translated: CSATTRDRANQPQHF.

At least ten counts were recorded for this clonotype. The chain uses TRBV6-1 and TRBJ1-5, with no clear D. The V gene's germline CDR1 is MNHNS and CDR2 SASEGT. The CDR3 length is 14 residues. Trimming shortened V by 10 bases and J by 3 bases, and 16 bases separated the two germline ends. DNA of the CDR3: TGTGCCATTTGGGTGGGGTATTACAATCAGCCCCAGCATTTT. It encodes CAIWVGYYNQPQHF.

This clonotype was observed at least ten times. The V and J genes are TRBV9 and TRBJ2-1; 8 positions agree with TRBD2. V was clipped by 3 bases and J by 9 bases; unmatched bases: 8. The CDR3 contains 14 residues. Germline V gene sequence: CDR1 SGDLS, CDR2 YYNGEE. In nucleotides, the CDR3 is TGTGCCAGCAGCGGTGGACTAGCCCTCTTTGAGCAGTTCTTC. Residues: CASSGGLALFEQFF.

This clonotype was counted ten times or more. This rearrangement joins TRBV7-9 to TRBJ1-2; 12 nucleotides align to TRBD1. This CDR3 has 15 amino acids. J was trimmed by 5 bases and V by 4 bases; bases with no gene match: 5. Germline values: CDR1 SEHNR, CDR2 FQNEAQ (reference sequence). The CDR3 DNA sequence: TGTGCCAGCAGCTGGGGACAGGGGGCTACTTATGGCTACACCTTC. Amino acid sequence: CASSWGQGATYGYTF. The full variable domain, rest sourced from reference TRBV7-9 and TRBJ1-2, is DTGVSQNPRHKITKRGQNVTFRCDPISEHNRLYWYRQTLGQGPEFLTYFQNEAQLEKSRLLSDRFSAERPKGSFSTLEIQRTEQGDSAMYLCASSWGQGATYGYTFGSGTRLTVV.

The table lists this clonotype with many counts. The V and J genes are TRBV5-4 and TRBJ1-2, with D perhaps TRBD1 (5 bases). CDR1 is SGHNT and CDR2 is YYREEE in the germline V gene (reference sequence). The CDR3 is 18 amino acids. The germline V and J ends were trimmed by 5 bases and 2 bases, with 25 bases remaining between them. CDR3 coding DNA: TGTGCCAGCAGGGGCCCGGACACGGCCCTTCGAGTGAACTATGGCTACACCTTC. Translation gives CASRGPDTALRVNYGYTF.

In its sample, this clonotype was seen a few times. V gene TRBV7-2 combines with J gene TRBJ2-5, with TRBD2 identical over 9 bases. Germline V CDR1 and CDR2: SGHTA, FQGNSA. Trimming at V came to 2 bases and at J to 5 bases, leaving 6 bases not matched to a gene. This CDR3 is built from 15 residues. CDR3 DNA: TGTGCCAGCAGCTTAAGACTAGCGGAGGCGGAGACCCAGTACTTC. This translates into CASSLRLAEAETQYF.

This clonotype was seen a few times. The chain couples TRBV5-1 to TRBJ2-2, with D possibly being TRBD2 (5 bases). The CDR3 has 15 amino acids. V dropped 6 bases and J dropped 1 base, with 13 bases sitting between them. CDR1 is SGHRS, CDR2 YFSETQ, per germline. Here the CDR3 reads CASTRSGVNTGELFF. The CDR3 DNA reads TGCGCCAGCACTAGGAGCGGAGTGAACACCGGGGAGCTGTTTTTT.

In this sample, this clonotype turned up many times. The genes are TRBV20-1 and TRBJ1-2, with TRBD1 matching 9 bases. With V trimmed by 1 base and J by 0 bases, 12 bases remained unmatched. The CDR3 consists of 18 residues. Germline CDR1 reads DFQATT; CDR2 reads SNEGSKA (reference sequence). As DNA, the CDR3 is TGCAGTGCTAGAGGGAGAACGGGACAGGGTGAAGCTAACTATGGCTACACCTTC. Encoded protein: CSARGRTGQGEANYGYTF.

This clonotype was seen more than once but under ten times. This chain uses TRBV19 with TRBJ2-3; TRBD2 matches at 7 bases. This CDR3 is built from 16 residues. Germline CDR1 is LNHDA and CDR2 is SQIVND (reference sequence). The J segment lost 3 bases and the V segment lost 10 bases, leaving 16 bases of the junction unmatched. The CDR3 DNA reads TGTGCCACAACCTCCTGGAGACGGGGAGGGACAGATACGCAGTATTTT. Translated: CATTSWRRGGTDTQYF.

The rearrangement uses TRBV18 and TRBJ1-2; D perhaps matches TRBD1 (6 bases). V dropped 8 bases and J dropped 8 bases, with 12 bases sitting between them. The CDR3 contains 11 residues. CDR1 KGHSH and CDR2 LQKENI come from the germline V gene. The CDR3 reads CASGRGGGYTF. DNA of the CDR3: TGTGCCAGCGGCAGGGGCGGCGGCTACACCTTC. Variable domain in full (rest from reference TRBV18 and TRBJ1-2): NAGVMQNPRHLVRRRGQEARLRCSPMKGHSHVYWYRQLPEEGLKFMVYLQKENIIDESGMPKERFSAEFPKEGPSILRIQQVVRGDSAAYFCASGRGGGYTFGSGTRLTVV.

The chain carries TRBV28 and TRBJ2-5, with D perhaps matching TRBD2 (6 bases). This CDR3 spans 15 amino acids. Between the trimmed V and J ends, which lost 2 bases and 0 bases, there was a span of 10 bases. CDR1 and CDR2 from the germline V gene are MDHEN and SYDVKM. This chain's CDR3 is CASSLGGAYQETQYF. The CDR3 DNA reads as TGTGCCAGCAGTTTAGGCGGGGCCTACCAAGAGACCCAGTACTTC.

This clonotype appeared many times. V is TRBV20-1 and J is TRBJ1-6; 8 positions match TRBD1. Germline V gene data show CDR1 as DFQATT and CDR2 as SNEGSKA (reference sequence). The CDR3 consists of 14 residues. J was trimmed by 9 bases and V by 0 bases; bases with no gene match: 4. The CDR3 loop reads CSAREGQGFSPLHF. The DNA for the CDR3 is TGCAGTGCTAGAGAAGGACAGGGATTTTCACCCCTCCACTTT.